The clone carrying this TCR beta chain was seen once. Its specificity is unknown. Profiled with immunoSEQ multiplex PCR; TCRdb holds only in-frame clones, not every one. The table records approximately 67,000 clones, approximately 85% of them present only once. With 4 bases clipped from V and 4 bases from J, the junction kept 22 bases outside the gene matches. The CDR3 has 21 amino acids. Germline loops: CDR1 SGDLS, CDR2 YYNGEE. The sample originates from a study of T cells in localized non-small cell lung cancer. Study-level results: Adjacent uninvolved lung tissue had the highest T cell clonality, exceeding tumor.

The TCR originated in a female donor older than 55 with stage I lung adenocarcinoma. V usage is TRBV9 and J usage is TRBJ2-2; 10 nucleotides line up with TRBD2. Source: peripheral blood, taken before any cancer treatment. The CDR3 loop reads CASSNPAGVGSGGSRTGELFF. Written as DNA, the CDR3 is TGTGCCAGCAGCAACCCCGCGGGGGTGGGTAGCGGGGGGTCACGCACCGGGGAGCTGTTTTTT.